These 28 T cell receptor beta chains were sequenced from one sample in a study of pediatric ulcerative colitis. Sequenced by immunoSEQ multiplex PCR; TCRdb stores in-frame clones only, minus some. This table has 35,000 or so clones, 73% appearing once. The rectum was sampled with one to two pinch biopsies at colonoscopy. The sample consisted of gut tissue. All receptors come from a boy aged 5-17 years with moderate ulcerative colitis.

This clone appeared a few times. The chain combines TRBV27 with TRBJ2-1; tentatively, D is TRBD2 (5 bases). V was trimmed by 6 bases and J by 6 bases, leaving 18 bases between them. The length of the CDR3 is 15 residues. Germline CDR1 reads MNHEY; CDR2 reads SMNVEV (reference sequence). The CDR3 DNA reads TGTGCCAGCAGCGCCCCTACGCTGGGGAGCAATGAGCAGTTCTTC. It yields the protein CASSAPTLGSNEQFF.

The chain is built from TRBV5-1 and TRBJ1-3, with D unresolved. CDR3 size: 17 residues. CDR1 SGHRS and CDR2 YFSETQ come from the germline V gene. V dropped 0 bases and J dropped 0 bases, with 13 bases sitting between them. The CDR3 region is CASSLEARELSGNTIYF. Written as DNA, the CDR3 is TGCGCCAGCAGCTTGGAAGCAAGGGAACTCTCTGGAAACACCATATATTTT.

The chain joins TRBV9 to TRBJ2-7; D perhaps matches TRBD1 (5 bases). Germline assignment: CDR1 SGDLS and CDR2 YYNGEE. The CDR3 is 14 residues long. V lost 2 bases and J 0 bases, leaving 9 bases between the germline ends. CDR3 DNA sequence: TGTGCCAGCAGCGTGCAGGGCTTCTCCTACGAGCAGTACTTC. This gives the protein CASSVQGFSYEQYF. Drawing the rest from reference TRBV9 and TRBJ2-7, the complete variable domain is DSGVTQTPKHLITATGQRVTLRCSPRSGDLSVYWYQQSLDQGLQFLIQYYNGEERAKGNILERFSAQQFPDLHSELNLSSLELGDSALYFCASSVQGFSYEQYFGPGTRLTVT.

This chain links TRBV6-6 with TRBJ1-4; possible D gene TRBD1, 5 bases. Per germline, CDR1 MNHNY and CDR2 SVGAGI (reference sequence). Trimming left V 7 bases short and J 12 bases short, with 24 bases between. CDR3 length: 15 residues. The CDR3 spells CASKWADRRPGELFF. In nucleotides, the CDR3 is TGTGCCAGCAAATGGGCGGATCGACGACCGGGGGAACTGTTTTTT.

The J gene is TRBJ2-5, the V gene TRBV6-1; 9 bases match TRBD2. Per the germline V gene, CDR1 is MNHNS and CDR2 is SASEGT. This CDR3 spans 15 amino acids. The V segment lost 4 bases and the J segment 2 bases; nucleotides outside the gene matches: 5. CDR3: CASSARLAVQETQYF. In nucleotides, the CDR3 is TGTGCCAGCAGTGCCCGACTAGCGGTACAAGAGACCCAGTACTTC.

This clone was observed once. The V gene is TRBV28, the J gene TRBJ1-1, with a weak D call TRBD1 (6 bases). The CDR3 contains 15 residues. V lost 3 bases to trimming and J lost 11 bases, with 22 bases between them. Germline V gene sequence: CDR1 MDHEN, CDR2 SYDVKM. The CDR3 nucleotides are TGTGCCAGCAGTTTCCCGGACAGACTCAGCGGCGGGGCTTTCTTT. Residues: CASSFPDRLSGGAFF.

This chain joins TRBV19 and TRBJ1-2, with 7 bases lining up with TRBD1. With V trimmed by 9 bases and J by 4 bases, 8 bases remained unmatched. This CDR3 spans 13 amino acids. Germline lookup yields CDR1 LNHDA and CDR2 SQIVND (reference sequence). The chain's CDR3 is CASRTGAGYGYTF. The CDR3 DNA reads TGTGCCAGCCGCACAGGGGCCGGCTATGGCTACACCTTC.

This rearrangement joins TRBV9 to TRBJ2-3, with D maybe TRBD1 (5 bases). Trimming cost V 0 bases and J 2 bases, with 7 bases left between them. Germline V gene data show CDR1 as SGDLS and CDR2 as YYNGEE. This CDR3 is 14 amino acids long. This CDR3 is CASSVGRDTDTQYF. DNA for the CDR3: TGTGCCAGCAGCGTAGGCAGGGACACAGATACGCAGTATTTT.

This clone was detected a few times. CDR3 sequence: CASSEGKGNTGELFF. CDR3 in DNA: TGTGCCAGCAGTGAAGGAAAGGGGAACACCGGGGAGCTGTTTTTT. The chain employs TRBV6-4 and TRBJ2-2, with D unresolved. The CDR3 contains 15 residues. The V and J ends lost 3 bases and 1 base respectively, with 9 bases between them. The germline V gene encodes CDR1 MRHNA and CDR2 SNTAGT.

The CDR3 reads CASSLGGQGWQPQHF. CDR3 coding DNA: TGTGCCAGCAGCTTAGGGGGACAGGGGTGGCAGCCCCAGCATTTT. The chain recombines TRBV11-3 with TRBJ1-5, with 10 bases fitting TRBD1. The CDR3 is 15 amino acids. V dropped 1 base and J dropped 7; count of bases not matched to a gene: 4. The germline gives CDR1 SGHNT, CDR2 YENEEA. Complete variable domain (other parts from reference TRBV11-3 and TRBJ1-5): EAGVVQSPRYKIIEKKQPVAFWCNPISGHNTLYWYLQNLGQGPELLIRYENEEAVDDSQLPKDRFSAERLKGVDSTLKIQPAELGDSAVYLCASSLGGQGWQPQHFGDGTRLSIL.

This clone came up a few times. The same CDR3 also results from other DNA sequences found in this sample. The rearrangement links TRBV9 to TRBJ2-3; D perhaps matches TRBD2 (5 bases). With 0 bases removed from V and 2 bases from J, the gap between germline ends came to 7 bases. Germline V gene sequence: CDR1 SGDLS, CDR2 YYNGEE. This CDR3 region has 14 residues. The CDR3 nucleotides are TGTGCCAGCAGCGTAGGACTACACACAGATACGCAGTATTTT. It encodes CASSVGLHTDTQYF. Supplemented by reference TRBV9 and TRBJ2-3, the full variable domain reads DSGVTQTPKHLITATGQRVTLRCSPRSGDLSVYWYQQSLDQGLQFLIQYYNGEERAKGNILERFSAQQFPDLHSELNLSSLELGDSALYFCASSVGLHTDTQYFGPGTRLTVL.

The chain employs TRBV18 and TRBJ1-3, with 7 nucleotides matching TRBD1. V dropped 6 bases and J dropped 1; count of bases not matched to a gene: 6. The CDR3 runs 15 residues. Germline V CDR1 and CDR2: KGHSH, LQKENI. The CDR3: CASSGDRSSGNTIYF. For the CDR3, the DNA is TGTGCCAGCTCGGGGGACAGATCTTCTGGAAACACCATATATTTT. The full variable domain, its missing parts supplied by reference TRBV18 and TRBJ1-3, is NAGVMQNPRHLVRRRGQEARLRCSPMKGHSHVYWYRQLPEEGLKFMVYLQKENIIDESGMPKERFSAEFPKEGPSILRIQQVVRGDSAAYFCASSGDRSSGNTIYFGEGSWLTVV.

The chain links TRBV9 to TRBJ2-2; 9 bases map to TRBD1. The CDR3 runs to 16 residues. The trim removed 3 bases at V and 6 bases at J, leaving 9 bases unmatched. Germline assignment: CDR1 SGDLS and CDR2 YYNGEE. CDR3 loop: CASSGPQGAAAGELFF. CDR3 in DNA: TGTGCCAGCAGCGGCCCACAGGGGGCGGCGGCCGGGGAGCTGTTTTTT. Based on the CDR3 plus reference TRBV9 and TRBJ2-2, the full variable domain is DSGVTQTPKHLITATGQRVTLRCSPRSGDLSVYWYQQSLDQGLQFLIQYYNGEERAKGNILERFSAQQFPDLHSELNLSSLELGDSALYFCASSGPQGAAAGELFFGEGSRLTVL.

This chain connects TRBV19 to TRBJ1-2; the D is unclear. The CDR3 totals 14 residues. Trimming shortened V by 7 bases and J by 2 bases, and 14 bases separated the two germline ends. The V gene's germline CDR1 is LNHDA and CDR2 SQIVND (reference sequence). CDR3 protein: CASTPSFLNYGYTF. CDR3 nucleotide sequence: TGTGCCAGTACCCCTTCGTTCTTGAACTATGGCTACACCTTC.

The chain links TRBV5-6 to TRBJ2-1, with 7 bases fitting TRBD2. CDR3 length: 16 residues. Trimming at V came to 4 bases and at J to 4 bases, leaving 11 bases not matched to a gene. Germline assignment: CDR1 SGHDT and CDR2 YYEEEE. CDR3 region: CASSLPELASYNEQFF. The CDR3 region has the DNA TGTGCCAGCAGCCTACCTGAACTAGCGTCATACAATGAGCAGTTCTTC.

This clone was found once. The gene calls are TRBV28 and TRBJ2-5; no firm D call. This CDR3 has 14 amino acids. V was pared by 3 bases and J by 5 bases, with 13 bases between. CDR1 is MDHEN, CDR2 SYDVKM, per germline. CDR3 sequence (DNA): TGTGCCAGCAGTTTGACGGCCCTCCGGGAGACCCAGTACTTC. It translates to CASSLTALRETQYF.

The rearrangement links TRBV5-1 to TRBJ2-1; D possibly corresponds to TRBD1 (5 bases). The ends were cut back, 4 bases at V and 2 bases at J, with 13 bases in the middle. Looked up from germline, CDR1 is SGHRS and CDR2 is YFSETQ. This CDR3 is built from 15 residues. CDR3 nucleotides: TGCGCCAGCAGCCTAAGACAAGGGGCCTACAATGAGCAGTTCTTC. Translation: CASSLRQGAYNEQFF.

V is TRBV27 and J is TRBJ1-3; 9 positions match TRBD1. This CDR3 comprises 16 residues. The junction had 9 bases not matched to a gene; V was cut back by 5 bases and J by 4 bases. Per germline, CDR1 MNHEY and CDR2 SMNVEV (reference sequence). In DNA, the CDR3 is TGTGCCAGCAGTCCAGGGACAGGGAAGTTCGGAAACACCATATATTTT. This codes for CASSPGTGKFGNTIYF.

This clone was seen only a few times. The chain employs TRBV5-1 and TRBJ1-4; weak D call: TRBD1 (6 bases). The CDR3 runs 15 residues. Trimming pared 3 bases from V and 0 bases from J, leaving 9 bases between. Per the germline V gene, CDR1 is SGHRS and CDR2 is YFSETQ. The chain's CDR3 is CASSSRTATNEKLFF. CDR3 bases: TGCGCCAGCAGCTCAAGGACAGCAACTAATGAAAAACTGTTTTTT.

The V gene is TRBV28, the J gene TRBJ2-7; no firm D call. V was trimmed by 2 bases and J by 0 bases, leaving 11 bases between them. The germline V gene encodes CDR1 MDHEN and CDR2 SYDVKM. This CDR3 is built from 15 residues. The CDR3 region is CASSLPDGHSYEQYF. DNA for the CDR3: TGTGCCAGCAGTTTACCAGACGGCCACTCCTACGAGCAGTACTTC.

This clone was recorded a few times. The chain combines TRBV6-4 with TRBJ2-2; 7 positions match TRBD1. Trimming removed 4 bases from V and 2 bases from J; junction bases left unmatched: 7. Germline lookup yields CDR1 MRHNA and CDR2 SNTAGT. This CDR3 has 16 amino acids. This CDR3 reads CASSVGTEANTGELFF. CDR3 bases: TGTGCCAGCAGTGTCGGGACAGAGGCTAACACCGGGGAGCTGTTTTTT.

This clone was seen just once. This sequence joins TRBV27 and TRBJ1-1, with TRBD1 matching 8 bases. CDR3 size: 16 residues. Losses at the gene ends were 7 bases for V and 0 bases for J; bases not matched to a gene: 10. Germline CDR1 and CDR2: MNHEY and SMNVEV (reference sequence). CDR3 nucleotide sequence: TGTGCCAGCAACCCCTCAGGGGGCCCGATGAACACTGAAGCTTTCTTT. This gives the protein CASNPSGGPMNTEAFF.

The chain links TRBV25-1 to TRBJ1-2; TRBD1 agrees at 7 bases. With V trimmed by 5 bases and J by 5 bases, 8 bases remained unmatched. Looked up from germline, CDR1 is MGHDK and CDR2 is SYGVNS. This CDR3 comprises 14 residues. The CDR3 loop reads CASSTGTVSYGYTF. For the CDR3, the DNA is TGTGCCAGCAGTACCGGGACAGTAAGTTATGGCTACACCTTC.

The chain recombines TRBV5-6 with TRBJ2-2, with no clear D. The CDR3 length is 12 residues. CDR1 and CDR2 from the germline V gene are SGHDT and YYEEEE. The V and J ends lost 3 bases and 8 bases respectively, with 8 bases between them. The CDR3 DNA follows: TGTGCCAGCAGCTCCCTAGGTGGGGAGCTGTTTTTT. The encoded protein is CASSSLGGELFF.

The chain's CDR3 is CASSLGGSTDTQYF. DNA of the CDR3: TGTGCCAGCAGCTTGGGCGGCAGCACAGATACGCAGTATTTT. This chain links TRBV5-4 with TRBJ2-3; the D is unclear. CDR1 and CDR2 from the germline V gene are SGHNT and YYREEE (reference sequence). The CDR3 is 14 residues long. V was cut by 0 bases and J by 0 bases, with 5 bases left in between. The full variable domain, in which reference TRBV5-4 and TRBJ2-3 provide the parts outside the CDR3, is ETGVTQSPTHLIKTRGQQVTLRCSSQSGHNTVSWYQQALGQGPQFIFQYYREEENGRGNFPPRFSGLQFPNYSSELNVNALELDDSALYLCASSLGGSTDTQYFGPGTRLTVL.

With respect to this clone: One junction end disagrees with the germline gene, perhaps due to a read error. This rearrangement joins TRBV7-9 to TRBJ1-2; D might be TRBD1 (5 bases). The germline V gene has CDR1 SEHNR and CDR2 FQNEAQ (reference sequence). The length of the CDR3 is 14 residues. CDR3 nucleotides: TGTGCCAGCAGCTCGCAGGGTCGCCGGCTGACTGACGCCTTC. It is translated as CASSSQGRRLTDAF.

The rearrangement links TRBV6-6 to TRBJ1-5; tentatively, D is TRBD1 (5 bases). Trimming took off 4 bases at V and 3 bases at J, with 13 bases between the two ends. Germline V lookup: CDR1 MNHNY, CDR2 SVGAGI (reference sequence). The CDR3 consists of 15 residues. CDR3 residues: CASSSTVTFNQPQHF. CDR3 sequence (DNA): TGTGCCAGCAGTTCGACAGTTACTTTCAATCAGCCCCAGCATTTT.

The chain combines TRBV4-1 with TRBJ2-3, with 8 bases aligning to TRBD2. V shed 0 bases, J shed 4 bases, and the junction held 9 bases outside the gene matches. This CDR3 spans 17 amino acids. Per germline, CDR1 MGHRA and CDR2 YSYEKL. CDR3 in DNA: TGCGCCAGCAGCCAAGATTTAAGCGGGAGAGGTGCAGATACGCAGTATTTT. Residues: CASSQDLSGRGADTQYF.